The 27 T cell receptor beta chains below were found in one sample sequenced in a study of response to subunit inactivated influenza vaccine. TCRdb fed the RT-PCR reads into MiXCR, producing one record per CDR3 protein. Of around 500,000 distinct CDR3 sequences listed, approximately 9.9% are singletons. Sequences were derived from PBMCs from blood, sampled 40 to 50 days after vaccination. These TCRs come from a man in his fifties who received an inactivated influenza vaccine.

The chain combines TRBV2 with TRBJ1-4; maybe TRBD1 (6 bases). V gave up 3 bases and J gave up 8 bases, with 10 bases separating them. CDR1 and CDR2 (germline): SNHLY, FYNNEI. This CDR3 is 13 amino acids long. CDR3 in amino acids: CASSDSRGEKLFF. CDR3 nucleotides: TGTGCCAGCAGTGATAGCAGGGGCGAAAAACTGTTTTTT.

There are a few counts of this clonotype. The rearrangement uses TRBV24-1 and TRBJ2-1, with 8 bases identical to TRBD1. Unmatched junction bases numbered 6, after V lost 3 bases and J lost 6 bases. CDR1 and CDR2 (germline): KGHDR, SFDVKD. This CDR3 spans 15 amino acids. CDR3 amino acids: CATSDPRDRTNEQFF. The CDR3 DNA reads TGTGCCACCAGTGATCCGCGGGACAGGACCAATGAGCAGTTCTTC.

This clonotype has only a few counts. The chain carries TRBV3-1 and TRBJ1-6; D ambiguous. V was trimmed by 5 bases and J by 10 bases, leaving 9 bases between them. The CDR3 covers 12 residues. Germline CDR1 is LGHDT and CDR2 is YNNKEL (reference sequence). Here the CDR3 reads CASSSAGSPLHF. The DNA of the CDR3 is TGTGCCAGCAGCTCGGCGGGATCACCCCTCCACTTT. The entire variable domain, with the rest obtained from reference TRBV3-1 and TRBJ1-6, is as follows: DTAVSQTPKYLVTQMGNDKSIKCEQNLGHDTMYWYKQDSKKFLKIMFSYNNKELIINETVPNRFSPKSPDKAHLNLHINSLELGDSAVYFCASSSAGSPLHFGNGTRLTVT.

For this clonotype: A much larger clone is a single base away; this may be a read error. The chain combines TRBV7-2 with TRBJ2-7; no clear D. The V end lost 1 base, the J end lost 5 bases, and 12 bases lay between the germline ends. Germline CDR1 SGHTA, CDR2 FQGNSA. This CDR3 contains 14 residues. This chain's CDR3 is CASSLVCSFHEQYF. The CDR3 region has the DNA TGTGCCAGCAGCTTAGTCTGCTCCTTCCACGAGCAGTACTTC.

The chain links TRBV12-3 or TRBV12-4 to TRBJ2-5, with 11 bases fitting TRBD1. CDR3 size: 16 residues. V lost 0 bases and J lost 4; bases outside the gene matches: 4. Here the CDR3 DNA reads TGTGCCAGCAGTTTAGCGCCGGGACAGGGGGGAGAGACCCAGTACTTC. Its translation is CASSLAPGQGGETQYF.

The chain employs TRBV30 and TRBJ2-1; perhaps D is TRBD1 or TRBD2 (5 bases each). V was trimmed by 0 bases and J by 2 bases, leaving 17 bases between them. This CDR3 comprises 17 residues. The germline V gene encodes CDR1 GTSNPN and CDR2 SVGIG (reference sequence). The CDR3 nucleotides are TGTGCCTGGAGTGTCCGGGGCAGGGTGGGAACCTACAATGAGCAGTTCTTC. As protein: CAWSVRGRVGTYNEQFF.

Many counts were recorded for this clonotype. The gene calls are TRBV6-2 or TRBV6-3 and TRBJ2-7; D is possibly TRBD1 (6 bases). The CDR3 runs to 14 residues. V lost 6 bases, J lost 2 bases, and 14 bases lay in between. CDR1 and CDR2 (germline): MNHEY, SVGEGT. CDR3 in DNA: TGTGCCAGCAGACCCGGGACACCGACCTACGAGCAGTACTTC. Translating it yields CASRPGTPTYEQYF.

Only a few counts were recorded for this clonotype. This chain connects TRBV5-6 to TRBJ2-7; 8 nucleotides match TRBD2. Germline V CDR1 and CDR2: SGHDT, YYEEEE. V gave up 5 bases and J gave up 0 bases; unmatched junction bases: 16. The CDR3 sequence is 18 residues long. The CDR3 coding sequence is TGTGCCAGCAGGGGATACGGTTCAGGTAGCGGGGCCTCCTACGAGCAGTACTTC. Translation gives CASRGYGSGSGASYEQYF.

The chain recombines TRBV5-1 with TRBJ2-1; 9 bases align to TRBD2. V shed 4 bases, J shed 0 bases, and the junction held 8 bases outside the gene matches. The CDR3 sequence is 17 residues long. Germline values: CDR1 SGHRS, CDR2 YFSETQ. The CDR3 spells CASSPLTRGGSYNEQFF. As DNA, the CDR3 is TGCGCCAGCAGCCCCTTAACGCGGGGGGGCTCCTACAATGAGCAGTTCTTC.

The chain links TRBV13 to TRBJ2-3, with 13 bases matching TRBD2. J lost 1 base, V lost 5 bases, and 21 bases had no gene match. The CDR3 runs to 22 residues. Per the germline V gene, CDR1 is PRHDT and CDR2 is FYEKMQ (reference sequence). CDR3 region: CASSPRLAGGGSIAGGTDTQYF. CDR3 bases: TGTGCCAGCAGCCCTCGACTAGCGGGGGGCGGTTCGATTGCTGGGGGCACAGATACGCAGTATTTT.

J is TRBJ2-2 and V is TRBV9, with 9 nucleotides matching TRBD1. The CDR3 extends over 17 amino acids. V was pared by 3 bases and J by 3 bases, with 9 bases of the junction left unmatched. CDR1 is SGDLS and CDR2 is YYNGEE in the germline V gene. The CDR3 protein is CASSASGTGHYTGELFF. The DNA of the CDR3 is TGTGCCAGCAGCGCCTCCGGGACAGGGCATTACACCGGGGAGCTGTTTTTT.

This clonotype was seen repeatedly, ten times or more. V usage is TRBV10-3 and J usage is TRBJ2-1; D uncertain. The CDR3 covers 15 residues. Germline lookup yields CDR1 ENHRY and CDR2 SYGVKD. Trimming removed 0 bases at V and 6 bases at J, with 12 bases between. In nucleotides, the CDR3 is TGTGCCATCAGTGAGTCTGCAGGAACGGGCAATGAGCAGTTCTTC. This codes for CAISESAGTGNEQFF.

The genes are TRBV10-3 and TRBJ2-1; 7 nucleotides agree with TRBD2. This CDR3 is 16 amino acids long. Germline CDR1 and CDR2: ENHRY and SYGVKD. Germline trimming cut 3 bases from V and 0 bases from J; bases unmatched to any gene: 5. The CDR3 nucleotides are TGTGCCATCAGTGATCGAGCGGGGAGCTCCTACAATGAGCAGTTCTTC. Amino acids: CAISDRAGSSYNEQFF.

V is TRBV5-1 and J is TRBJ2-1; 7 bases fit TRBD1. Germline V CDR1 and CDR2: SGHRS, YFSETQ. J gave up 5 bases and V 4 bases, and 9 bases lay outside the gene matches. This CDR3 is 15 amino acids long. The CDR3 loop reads CASSPTGSSDNEQFF. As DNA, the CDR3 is TGCGCCAGCAGCCCGACAGGGAGTAGCGACAATGAGCAGTTCTTC.

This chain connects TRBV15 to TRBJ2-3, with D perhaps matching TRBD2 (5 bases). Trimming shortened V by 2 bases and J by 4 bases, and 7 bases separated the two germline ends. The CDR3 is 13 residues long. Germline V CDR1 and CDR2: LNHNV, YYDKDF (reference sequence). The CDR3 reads CATSRTRADTQYF. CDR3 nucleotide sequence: TGTGCCACCAGCAGAACTAGAGCAGATACGCAGTATTTT.

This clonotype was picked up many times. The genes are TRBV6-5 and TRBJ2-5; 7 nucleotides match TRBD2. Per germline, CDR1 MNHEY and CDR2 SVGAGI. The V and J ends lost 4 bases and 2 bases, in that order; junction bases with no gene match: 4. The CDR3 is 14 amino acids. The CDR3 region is CASSWLAAQETQYF. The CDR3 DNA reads TGTGCCAGCAGTTGGCTAGCGGCGCAAGAGACCCAGTACTTC.

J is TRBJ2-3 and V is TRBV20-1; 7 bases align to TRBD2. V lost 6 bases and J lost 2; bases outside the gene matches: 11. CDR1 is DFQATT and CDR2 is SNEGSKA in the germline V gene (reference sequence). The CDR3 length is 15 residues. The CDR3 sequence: CSAPLGGTYTDTQYF. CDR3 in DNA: TGCAGTGCACCGCTCGGGGGGACCTACACAGATACGCAGTATTTT.

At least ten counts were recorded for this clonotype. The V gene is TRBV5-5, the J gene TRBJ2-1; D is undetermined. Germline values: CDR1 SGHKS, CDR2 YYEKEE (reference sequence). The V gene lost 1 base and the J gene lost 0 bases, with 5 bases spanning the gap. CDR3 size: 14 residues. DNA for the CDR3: TGTGCCAGCAGCTTGCTGAGCTCCTACAATGAGCAGTTCTTC. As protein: CASSLLSSYNEQFF.

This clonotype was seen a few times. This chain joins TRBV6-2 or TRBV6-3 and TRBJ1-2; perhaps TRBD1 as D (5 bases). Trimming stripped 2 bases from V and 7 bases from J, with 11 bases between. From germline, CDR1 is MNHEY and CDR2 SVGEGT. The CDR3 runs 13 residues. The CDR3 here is CASSYDSAGGYTF. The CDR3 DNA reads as TGTGCCAGCAGTTACGACAGCGCTGGTGGCTACACCTTC.

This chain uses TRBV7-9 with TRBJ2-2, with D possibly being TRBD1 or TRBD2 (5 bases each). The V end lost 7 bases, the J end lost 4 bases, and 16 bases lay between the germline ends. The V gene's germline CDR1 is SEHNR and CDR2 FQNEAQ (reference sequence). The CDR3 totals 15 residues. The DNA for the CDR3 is TGTGCCAGCACCTCCGGGCGAGGGGCCACCGGGGAGCTGTTTTTT. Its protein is CASTSGRGATGELFF.

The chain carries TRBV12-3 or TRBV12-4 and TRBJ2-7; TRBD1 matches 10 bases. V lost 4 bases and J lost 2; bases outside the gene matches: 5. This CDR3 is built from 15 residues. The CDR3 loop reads CASSSGTGDTYEQYF. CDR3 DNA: TGTGCCAGCAGTTCCGGGACAGGGGACACCTACGAGCAGTACTTC.

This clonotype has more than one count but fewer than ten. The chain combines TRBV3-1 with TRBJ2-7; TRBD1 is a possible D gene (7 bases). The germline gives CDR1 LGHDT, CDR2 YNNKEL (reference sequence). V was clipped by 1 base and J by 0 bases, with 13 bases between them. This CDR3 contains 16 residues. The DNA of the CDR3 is TGTGCCAGCAGCCAAGGTGGAGGGGGCGGCTCCTACGAGCAGTACTTC. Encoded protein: CASSQGGGGGSYEQYF.

Written as DNA, the CDR3 is TGTGCCAGCAGGAAGGACAGCAGCAACACTGAAGCTTTCTTT. Encoded protein: CASRKDSSNTEAFF. This chain connects TRBV2 to TRBJ1-1, with a weak D call TRBD1 (6 bases). The CDR3 is 14 residues long. Germline-derived CDR1 and CDR2 are SNHLY and FYNNEI. V lost 6 bases to trimming and J lost 2 bases, with 13 bases between them.

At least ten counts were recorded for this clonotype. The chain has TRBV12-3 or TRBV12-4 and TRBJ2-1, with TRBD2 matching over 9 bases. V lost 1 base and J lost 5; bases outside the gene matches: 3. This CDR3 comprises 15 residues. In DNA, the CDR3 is TGTGCCAGCAGTTTAGTGCGGGAGGGAGACAATGAGCAGTTCTTC. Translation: CASSLVREGDNEQFF.

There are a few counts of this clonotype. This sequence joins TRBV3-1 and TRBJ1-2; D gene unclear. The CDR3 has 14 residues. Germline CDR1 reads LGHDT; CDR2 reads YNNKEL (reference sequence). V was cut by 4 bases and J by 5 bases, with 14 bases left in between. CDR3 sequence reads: CASSLGLSGYGYTF. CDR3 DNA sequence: TGTGCCAGCAGCCTGGGCCTCTCGGGGTATGGCTACACCTTC.

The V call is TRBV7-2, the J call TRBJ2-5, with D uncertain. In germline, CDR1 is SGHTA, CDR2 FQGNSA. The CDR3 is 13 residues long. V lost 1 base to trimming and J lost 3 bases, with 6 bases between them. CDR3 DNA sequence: TGTGCCAGCAGCTTAGGGGTAAAAGAGACCCAGTACTTC. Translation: CASSLGVKETQYF.

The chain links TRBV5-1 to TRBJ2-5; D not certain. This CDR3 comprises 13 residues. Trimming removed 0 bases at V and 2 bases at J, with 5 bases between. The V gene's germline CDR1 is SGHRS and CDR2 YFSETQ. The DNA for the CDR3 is TGCGCCAGCAGCTTGGTGGAGCAAGAGACCCAGTACTTC. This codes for CASSLVEQETQYF.